The present TCR beta chain was sequenced within a study of blood T cell repertoires in COVID-19. About the study: Nucleic acid was either cDNA or gDNA, and it came from T cells, B-cell-depleted T cells, or PBMCs.

The method was immunoSEQ multiplex PCR; TCRdb's version includes in-frame clones alone and lacks a portion of them. Of around 250,000 clones detected, 75% to 90% appear once; the ten largest clones hold around 4%. Participant-reported clinical history was the basis for cohort assignment. CDR3 length equals 13 residues. Trimming removed 6 bases at V and 4 bases at J, with 9 bases between. From germline, CDR1 is KGHSH and CDR2 LQKENI. The receptor comes from a woman aged 25 to 39 who had recovered from COVID-19. The J gene is TRBJ2-2, the V gene TRBV18, with D hard to call. Specimen: PBMCs or T cells enriched from blood (not recorded which). CDR3 DNA: TGTGCCAGCTCCCCCCAGGCCACCGGGGAGCTGTTTTTT. Translation: CASSPQATGELFF.